A single T cell receptor beta chain is shown here with its context. Its antigen target is currently unknown. One base away there is no much larger clone; base qualities are not given. The trim is 1 base for V and 0 bases for J, with a gap of 8 bases between the germline ends. CDR1 and CDR2 (KGHDR, SFDVKD) derive from the germline V gene. The CDR3, cysteine through phenylalanine, is 15 amino acids long. The DNA shown is the 45-base CDR3, in frame from base 1. The CDR3 regions of human TCRbeta chains were analyzed by immunosequencing. On the authors' methods: TCRs in the repertoires were matched against a reference library of SARS-CoV-2-specific TCRs that had been generated with the MIRA antigen-specificity platform. Breadth meant the fraction of unique TCRs that were SARS-CoV-2-associated, whereas depth meant the fraction of total T cells that were SARS-CoV-2-associated. Each spike-specific TCR was assigned to its reactive spike region and to a CD4 or CD8 class using the MIRA data. Log10-transformed breadth and depth values were compared by one-way ANOVA with Sidak's multiple comparisons tests. TCRdb carries this immuneACCESS record with in-frame sequences only. Its versions omit some clonotypes, under half of them owing to an unresolved V gene in the studies checked, with the rest unexplained. The DNA gave D and trimming, while V, J and clone size come from that table. For this sample the table gives 120,000 or so clones, of which 88% were detected only once. The ten largest clones capture roughly 20% of the sample.

This sample stems from a study of T cell responses to AZD1222 COVID-19 vaccine (dated by TCRdb to about 2021). In terms of the full investigation: TCR sequencing was performed for 230 to 250 trial participants, of whom about 200 were given two doses of AZD1222 and around 25 were given two doses of MenACWY control vaccine. Trial participants were enrolled into age subgroups of 18-55, 56-69 and 70-plus years, which contained approximately 150, 28 and 58 TCR-sequenced participants, respectively.

Interpreted using the paper, the time point label stands for: baseline before first vaccination. Sample treatment or condition, as interpreted from the label and publication: meningococcal conjugate vaccine given as trial control. Vaccinee samples were obtained from the UK trials COV001 and COV002, which included a single-blind randomized controlled phase 2/3 trial of AZD1222 (ChAdOx1 nCoV-19) in healthy adults. For TCRbeta chain sequencing, PBMC samples from trial participants were taken at day 0 and at day 28 after the second dose. Overall study results and their limits: Only a handful of AZD1222 recipients were SARS-CoV-2 seropositive at baseline, limiting conclusions about previously exposed vaccinees. Because no day 14 peak-response samples were available, repertoires were characterized only after the peak T cell response. In the small 56-69-year group, the increase in depth fell short of significance, most likely because of low power. Reportedly, close to half of the unique spike-specific TCRs recognized epitopes lying outside the regions that are mutated in the B.1.351 and B.1.1.7 variants. Most participants were white British and females outnumbered males, and the authors suggested that clonal diversity may have been underestimated. A significant rise in spike-specific TCR breadth and depth was observed after two AZD1222 doses relative to day 0 and relative to MenACWY recipients. Vaccine-associated CD4 TCRs spanned the whole spike protein, with dominant responses in regions 160-218 and 743-854.

This chain is built from TRBV24-1 and TRBJ2-5; TRBD1 might be the D gene, on 7 matching bases. This clonotype was obtained from an adult in good health. The source material was peripheral blood, sampled on day 0 of MenACWY control vaccination. The base sequence is TGTGCCACCAGTGATTTCAGGGGGGACCAAGAGACCCAGTACTTC. Its translation is CATSDFRGDQETQYF.